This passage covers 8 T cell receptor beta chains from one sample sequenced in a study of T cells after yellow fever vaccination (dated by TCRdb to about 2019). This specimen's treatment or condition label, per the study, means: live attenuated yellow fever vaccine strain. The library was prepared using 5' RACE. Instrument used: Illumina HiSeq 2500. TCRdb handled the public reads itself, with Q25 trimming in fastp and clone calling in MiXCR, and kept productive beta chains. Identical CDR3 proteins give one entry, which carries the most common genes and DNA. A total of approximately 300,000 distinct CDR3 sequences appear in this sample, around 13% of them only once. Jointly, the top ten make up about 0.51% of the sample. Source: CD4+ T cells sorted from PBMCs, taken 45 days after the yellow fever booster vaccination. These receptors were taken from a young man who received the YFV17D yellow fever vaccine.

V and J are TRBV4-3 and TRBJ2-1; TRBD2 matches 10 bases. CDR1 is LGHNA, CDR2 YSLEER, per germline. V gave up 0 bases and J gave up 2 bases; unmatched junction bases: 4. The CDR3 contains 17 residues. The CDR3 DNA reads TGCGCCAGCAGCCAAGATCAGGGGACTAGCGCCTACAATGAGCAGTTCTTC. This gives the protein CASSQDQGTSAYNEQFF.

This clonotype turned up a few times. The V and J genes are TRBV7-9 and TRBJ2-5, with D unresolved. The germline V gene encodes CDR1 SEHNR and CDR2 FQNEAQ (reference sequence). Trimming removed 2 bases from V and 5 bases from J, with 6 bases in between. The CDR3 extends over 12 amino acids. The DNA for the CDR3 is TGTGCCAGCAGCTTATTATCCGAGACCCAGTACTTC. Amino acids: CASSLLSETQYF.

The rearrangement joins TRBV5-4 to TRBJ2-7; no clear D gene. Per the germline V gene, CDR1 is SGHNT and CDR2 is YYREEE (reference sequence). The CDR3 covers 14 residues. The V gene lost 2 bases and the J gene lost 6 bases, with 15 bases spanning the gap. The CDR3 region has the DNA TGTGCCAGCAGCTTCGGCGGACCTACGACCGAGCAGTACTTC. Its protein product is CASSFGGPTTEQYF.

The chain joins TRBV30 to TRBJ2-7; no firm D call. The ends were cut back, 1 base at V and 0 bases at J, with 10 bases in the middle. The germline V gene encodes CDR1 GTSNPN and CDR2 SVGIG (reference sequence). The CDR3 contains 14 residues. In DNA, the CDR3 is TGTGCCTGGAGTGACACCTCCGTCTCCTACGAGCAGTACTTC. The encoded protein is CAWSDTSVSYEQYF.

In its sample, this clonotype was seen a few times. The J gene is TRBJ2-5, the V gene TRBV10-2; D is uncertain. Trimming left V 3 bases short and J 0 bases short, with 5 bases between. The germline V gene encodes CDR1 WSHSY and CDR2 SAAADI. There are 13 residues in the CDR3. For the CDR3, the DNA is TGCGCCAGCAGTGAAAACTACCAAGAGACCCAGTACTTC. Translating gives CASSENYQETQYF.

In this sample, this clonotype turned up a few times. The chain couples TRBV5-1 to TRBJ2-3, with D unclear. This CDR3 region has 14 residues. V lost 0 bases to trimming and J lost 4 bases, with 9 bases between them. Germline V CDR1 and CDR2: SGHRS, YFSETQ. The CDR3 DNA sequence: TGCGCCAGCAGCTTGGTGGCAGGTTCAGATACGCAGTATTTT. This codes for CASSLVAGSDTQYF. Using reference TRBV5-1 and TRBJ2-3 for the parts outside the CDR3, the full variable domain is KAGVTQTPRYLIKTRGQQVTLSCSPISGHRSVSWYQQTPGQGLQFLFEYFSETQRNKGNFPGRFSGRQFSNSRSEMNVSTLELGDSALYLCASSLVAGSDTQYFGPGTRLTVL.

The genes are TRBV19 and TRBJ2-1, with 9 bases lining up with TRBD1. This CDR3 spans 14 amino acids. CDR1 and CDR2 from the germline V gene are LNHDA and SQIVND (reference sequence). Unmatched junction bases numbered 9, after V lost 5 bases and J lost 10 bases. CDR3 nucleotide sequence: TGTGCCAGTAGTCCCCGGGACAGGGTCGGGGAGCAGTTCTTC. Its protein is CASSPRDRVGEQFF. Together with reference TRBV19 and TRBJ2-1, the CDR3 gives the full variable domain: DGGITQSPKYLFRKEGQNVTLSCEQNLNHDAMYWYRQDPGQGLRLIYYSQIVNDFQKGDIAEGYSVSREKKESFPLTVTSAQKNPTAFYLCASSPRDRVGEQFFGPGTRLTVL.

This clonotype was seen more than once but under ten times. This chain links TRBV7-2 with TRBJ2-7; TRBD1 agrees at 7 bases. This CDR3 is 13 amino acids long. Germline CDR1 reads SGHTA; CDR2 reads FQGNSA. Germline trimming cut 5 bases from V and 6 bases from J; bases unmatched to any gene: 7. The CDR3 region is CASSRQGLSEQYF. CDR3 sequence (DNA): TGTGCCAGCAGCAGACAGGGCTTGAGCGAGCAGTACTTC.